Presented here are 12 T cell receptor beta chains from one specimen sequenced in a study of metastatic and nonmetastatic thyroid tumors. TCRdb reprocessed the PCR reads via MiXCR. In the table there are 40,000 to 55,000 clones, approximately 19% of which are singletons. Not a single patient had been given any form of treatment at any point before undergoing thyroid surgery. Material: blood. These receptors originate from a female donor with papillary thyroid cancer or a benign thyroid nodule (not recorded which). Some clones in this sample may be carry-over from other donors' samples.

This clone came up many times. V and J are TRBV7-3 and TRBJ1-1; D is perhaps TRBD1 (5 bases). V lost 5 bases, J lost 3 bases, and 16 bases lay in between. CDR1 and CDR2 (germline): SGHTA, FQGTGA. This CDR3 region has 15 residues. CDR3 in amino acids: CASSPSRRGDTEAFF. The CDR3 region has the DNA TGTGCCAGCAGCCCTTCAAGGAGGGGTGACACTGAAGCTTTCTTT.

This clone was observed at least ten times. V gene TRBV7-9 combines with J gene TRBJ1-2, with a tentative D call TRBD1 (5 bases). V was clipped by 5 bases and J by 8 bases, with 15 bases between them. The CDR3 has 13 residues. From germline, CDR1 is SEHNR and CDR2 FQNEAQ (reference sequence). CDR3 sequence (DNA): TGTGCCAGCAGCCCGGGACCTACTGAGGGCTACACCTTC. Translation: CASSPGPTEGYTF.

This clone was recorded many times. In DNA, the CDR3 is TGTGCCATCCCGAGGGGGACTAGCGGGACCGGGGAGCTGTTTTTT. It encodes CAIPRGTSGTGELFF. V is TRBV10-3 and J is TRBJ2-2; 12 nucleotides match TRBD2. The CDR3 consists of 15 residues. Germline loops: CDR1 ENHRY, CDR2 SYGVKD. V lost 8 bases to trimming and J lost 5 bases; unmatched junction nucleotides: 6.

This clone was counted at least ten times. This chain joins TRBV5-1 and TRBJ1-2; 8 bases map to TRBD1. From germline, CDR1 is SGHRS and CDR2 YFSETQ. CDR3 length: 15 residues. V lost 4 bases and J lost 8; bases outside the gene matches: 13. The CDR3 sequence: CASSAGTGRIGGYTF. CDR3 sequence (DNA): TGCGCCAGCAGCGCCGGGACAGGCCGCATTGGGGGCTACACCTTC.

This clone occurred a few times. Just one base apart from a much larger clone, this may be a read error. The chain recombines TRBV4-1 with TRBJ2-1; a possible D gene is TRBD1 (5 bases). In germline, CDR1 is MGHRA, CDR2 YSYEKL. The CDR3 consists of 15 residues. V was cut by 3 bases and J by 4 bases, with 13 bases left in between. The CDR3 DNA sequence: TGCGCCAGCAGCCAGCCAGGGTCGTGGTACAATGAGCAGTTCTTC. Translation gives CASSQPGSWYNEQFF.

This clone was seen only a few times. This chain joins TRBV6-1 and TRBJ2-7, with D perhaps TRBD1 (6 bases). The germline CDR1 and CDR2 sequences are MNHNS and SASEGT. Between the trimmed V and J ends, which lost 10 bases and 6 bases, there was a span of 19 bases. CDR3 length: 13 amino acids. CDR3 nucleotide sequence: TGTGCCATCGGAATAGCAGGGGTCGCCGAGCAGTACTTC. Its translation: CAIGIAGVAEQYF.

This clone came up many times. The chain carries TRBV11-2 and TRBJ2-7; tentatively, D is TRBD2 (5 bases). V was cut by 4 bases and J by 6 bases, with 7 bases left in between. The CDR3 extends over 11 amino acids. The germline V gene has CDR1 SGHAT and CDR2 FQNNGV. Written as DNA, the CDR3 is TGTGCCAGCAGCTCCGGGGTCGAGCAGTACTTC. Translated, it gives CASSSGVEQYF.

J is TRBJ2-7 and V is TRBV30; D is unclear. The CDR3 loop spans 12 amino acids. V lost 3 bases and J 1 base, leaving 7 bases between the germline ends. Per germline, CDR1 GTSNPN and CDR2 SVGIG (reference sequence). The CDR3 region has the DNA TGTGCCTGGAGGCGCACATCCTACGAGCAGTACTTC. Its translation is CAWRRTSYEQYF.

V and J are TRBV7-3 and TRBJ2-1; D may correspond to TRBD1 or TRBD2 (5 bases each). Trimming left V 4 bases short and J 8 bases short, with 15 bases between. The germline V gene has CDR1 SGHTA and CDR2 FQGTGA. The CDR3 spans 14 residues. This chain's CDR3 is CASSSTGPGDEQFF. CDR3 DNA: TGTGCCAGCAGCTCGACGGGACCTGGGGATGAGCAGTTCTTC. The full variable domain, in which reference TRBV7-3 and TRBJ2-1 provide the parts outside the CDR3, is GAGVSQTPSNKVTEKGKYVELRCDPISGHTALYWYRQSLGQGPEFLIYFQGTGAADDSGLPNDRFFAVRPEGSVSTLKIQRTERGDSAVYLCASSSTGPGDEQFFGPGTRLTVL.

This clone was seen many times. The rearrangement uses TRBV18 and TRBJ1-1; D possibly corresponds to TRBD1 (6 bases). This CDR3 is built from 14 residues. Trimming pared 3 bases from V and 5 bases from J, leaving 13 bases between. In germline, CDR1 is KGHSH, CDR2 LQKENI. The chain's CDR3 is CASSPRQDVTEAFF. The CDR3 DNA reads as TGTGCCAGCTCACCCCGACAGGATGTTACTGAAGCTTTCTTT.

This clone showed up many times. The J gene is TRBJ2-7, the V gene TRBV5-8; TRBD1 is a possible D gene (6 bases). The V end was cut by 7 bases, the J end by 4 bases, with 21 bases between. The germline gives CDR1 SGHTS, CDR2 YDEGEE. The length of the CDR3 is 15 residues. In nucleotides, the CDR3 is TGTGCCAGCCGAGGGACAAGCATTAACTCTTACGAGCAGTACTTC. The encoded protein is CASRGTSINSYEQYF.

This clone was recorded at least ten times. This chain uses TRBV7-6 with TRBJ2-1; 13 nucleotides match TRBD2. Trimming removed 5 bases from V and 9 bases from J; junction bases left unmatched: 7. CDR3 length: 15 amino acids. From germline, CDR1 is SGHVS and CDR2 FNYEAQ. The CDR3 region has the DNA TGTGCCAGCAGCCCAGGACTAGCGGGAGATGGTGAGCAGTTCTTC. Protein: CASSPGLAGDGEQFF.